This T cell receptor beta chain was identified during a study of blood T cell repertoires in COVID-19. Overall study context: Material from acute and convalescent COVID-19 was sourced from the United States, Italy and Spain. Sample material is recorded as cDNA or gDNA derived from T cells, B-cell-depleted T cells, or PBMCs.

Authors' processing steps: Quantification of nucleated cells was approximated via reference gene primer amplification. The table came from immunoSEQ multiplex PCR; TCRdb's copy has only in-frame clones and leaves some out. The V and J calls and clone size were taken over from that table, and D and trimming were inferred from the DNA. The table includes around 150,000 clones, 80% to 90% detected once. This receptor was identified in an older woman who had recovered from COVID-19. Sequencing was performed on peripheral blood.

The CDR3 protein is CASSTRDRAITNEQYF. CDR3 DNA: TGTGCCAGCAGTACCCGGGACAGGGCCATTACCAACGAGCAGTACTTC. The V and J genes are TRBV28 and TRBJ2-7; 9 nucleotides agree with TRBD1. CDR1 is MDHEN, CDR2 SYDVKM, per germline. This CDR3 contains 16 residues. Trimming at V came to 5 bases and at J to 5 bases, leaving 13 bases not matched to a gene.